The source of this TCR beta chain is a study of T cells in Graves' hyperthyroidism and ophthalmopathy. Thyroid ultrasound and orbital computed tomography, with clinical symptoms and serum thyroxine and TRAb, informed diagnoses. Drawn at first hyperthyroidism diagnosis, the blood sample preceded any ophthalmopathy symptoms. To note about this clonotype: Its antigen is not known.

TCR beta CDR3 sequences were amplified from RNA transcripts. With the HTBI primer set, the TCR CDR3 went through a first round of RT-PCR. TCRdb processed the multiplex PCR reads anew with MiXCR; each CDR3 protein has one entry. The sample consists of more than 350,000 distinct CDR3 sequences, 17% of them appearing once. Trimming stripped 3 bases from V and 2 bases from J, with 11 bases between. Germline V gives CDR1 KGHSH, CDR2 LQKENI. There are 14 residues in the CDR3. The study, taken as a whole, reports: Ophthalmopathy was predicted by the model a median of roughly 6.6 months ahead of onset. Researchers report that a 13 V-J model separated ophthalmopathy from stable hyperthyroidism.

The sequence was obtained from a woman aged 25 to 45 with Graves' hyperthyroidism that later progressed to Graves' ophthalmopathy. The chain employs TRBV18 and TRBJ2-7; unclear D gene. The sequenced sample was blood. CDR3 DNA sequence: TGTGCCAGCTCACCCGGACGGACCCCCTACGAGCAGTACTTC. This translates into CASSPGRTPYEQYF.